The 21 T cell receptor beta chains reported below all come from one sample, sequenced in a study of T cells in Graves' hyperthyroidism and ophthalmopathy. Using RNA transcripts as the source, TCR beta CDR3 regions were amplified. First-round RT-PCR targeting the TCR CDR3 was performed with the HTBI primer set. One entry per CDR3 protein, called by TCRdb with MiXCR from the multiplex PCR reads. Of around 300,000 distinct CDR3 sequences in the sample, roughly 15% are singletons; the top ten hold approximately 7.9%. The sequenced sample was blood. The origin of the receptors is a woman in her forties with Graves' hyperthyroidism.

This clonotype occurred many times. CDR3 loop: CSARETGGLNTEAFF. The CDR3 nucleotides are TGCAGTGCTAGAGAGACAGGGGGGCTGAACACTGAAGCTTTCTTT. This chain links TRBV20-1 with TRBJ1-1; TRBD1 aligns across 9 bases. The CDR3 loop spans 15 amino acids. Germline values: CDR1 DFQATT, CDR2 SNEGSKA (reference sequence). With V trimmed by 0 bases and J by 0 bases, 2 bases remained unmatched.

This clonotype was detected only a few times. For the CDR3, the DNA is TGTGCCAGCAGCTCCAGTGGGGACGGAAGCTCTGGGGCCAACGTCCTGACTTTC. Amino acid sequence: CASSSSGDGSSGANVLTF. The chain links TRBV7-9 to TRBJ2-6; D could derive from TRBD1 or TRBD2 (5 bases each). Trimming pared 4 bases from V and 0 bases from J, leaving 16 bases between. The length of the CDR3 is 18 residues. The germline V gene has CDR1 SEHNR and CDR2 FQNEAQ (reference sequence).

Only a few counts were recorded for this clonotype. The chain couples TRBV6-5 to TRBJ1-2, with a tentative D call TRBD1 (6 bases). The germline gives CDR1 MNHEY, CDR2 SVGAGI. The V end lost 2 bases, the J end lost 8 bases, and 9 bases lay between the germline ends. CDR3 size: 12 residues. CDR3 sequence (DNA): TGTGCCAGCAGTTACAGGGGGGACGGCTACACCTTC. Translating gives CASSYRGDGYTF.

The chain combines TRBV20-1 with TRBJ2-5; D is unclear. This CDR3 has 13 amino acids. V gave up 6 bases and J gave up 0 bases, with 11 bases separating them. CDR1 and CDR2 from the germline V gene are DFQATT and SNEGSKA (reference sequence). CDR3 bases: TGCAGTGCCGAGCATCCCTACCAAGAGACCCAGTACTTC. Translated, it gives CSAEHPYQETQYF.

This clonotype was observed at least ten times. V and J are TRBV28 and TRBJ2-3; D gene unclear. V lost 7 bases and J 5 bases, leaving 7 bases between the germline ends. The CDR3 extends over 11 amino acids. Germline CDR1 is MDHEN and CDR2 is SYDVKM. For the CDR3, the DNA is TGTGCCAGCACCATGGGAGATACGCAGTATTTT. Translation: CASTMGDTQYF.

The chain combines TRBV29-1 with TRBJ2-5; the match to TRBD1 covers 11 bases. Unmatched junction bases numbered 4, after V lost 5 bases and J lost 2 bases. Germline V gene lookup returns CDR1 SQVTM and CDR2 ANQGSEA. The CDR3 is made up of 14 amino acids. The chain's CDR3 is CSVSRDRGQETQYF. CDR3 DNA sequence: TGCAGCGTTAGCCGGGACAGGGGGCAAGAGACCCAGTACTTC.

This clonotype was observed a handful of times. The chain recombines TRBV19 with TRBJ2-1, with 10 bases lining up with TRBD2. The CDR3 length is 15 residues. V shed 5 bases, J shed 4 bases, and the junction held 5 bases outside the gene matches. Germline CDR1 is LNHDA and CDR2 is SQIVND (reference sequence). CDR3 loop: CASSSPTSGYNEQFF. The CDR3 DNA reads TGTGCCAGTAGTTCTCCGACTAGCGGGTACAATGAGCAGTTCTTC.

The genes are TRBV10-3 and TRBJ2-7; 8 bases are a match to TRBD1. This CDR3 spans 12 amino acids. V gave up 10 bases and J gave up 5 bases; unmatched junction bases: 7. In germline, CDR1 is ENHRY, CDR2 SYGVKD. CDR3 DNA: TGTGCCACAGCAGGGGGCTATGACGAGCAGTACTTC. It is translated as CATAGGYDEQYF.

This clonotype was detected a few times. The chain has TRBV3-1 and TRBJ1-2; no firm D call. V shed 0 bases and J shed 4 bases, with 12 bases lying between them. Germline V gives CDR1 LGHDT, CDR2 YNNKEL (reference sequence). CDR3 length: 15 amino acids. CDR3 DNA: TGTGCCAGCAGCCAAGATTCGGCCTCCCGCTATGGCTACACCTTC. This codes for CASSQDSASRYGYTF.

Notes on this clonotype: A much larger clone lies one base from this, so it may be a read error. This chain joins TRBV2 and TRBJ1-4; perhaps TRBD1 as D (5 bases). From germline, CDR1 is SNHLY and CDR2 FYNNEI. Trimming pared 1 base from V and 8 bases from J, leaving 14 bases between. This CDR3 contains 15 residues. The CDR3, as DNA: TGTGCCAGCAGTGAAGGGTCTGCAAAGGGGGAAAAACTGTTTTTT. Its protein product is CASSEGSAKGEKLFF.

This clonotype was seen at least ten times. The chain recombines TRBV10-3 with TRBJ2-1; 12 nucleotides align to TRBD2. There are 16 residues in the CDR3. Trimming took 7 bases from V and 9 from J; bases not matched to a gene: 13. Germline values: CDR1 ENHRY, CDR2 SYGVKD. CDR3 nucleotides: TGTGCCATCACCCGCTCCCGGGCTAGCGGGAGGGGTGAGCAGTTCTTC. Residues: CAITRSRASGRGEQFF.

This clonotype was seen ten or more times. The V call is TRBV7-9, the J call TRBJ2-7; D is undetermined. There are 14 residues in the CDR3. Germline V gene lookup returns CDR1 SEHNR and CDR2 FQNEAQ (reference sequence). The germline V and J ends were trimmed by 5 bases and 6 bases, with 17 bases remaining between them. This chain's CDR3 is CASSPTYSQLEQYF. CDR3 sequence (DNA): TGTGCCAGCAGCCCCACTTACTCCCAGCTCGAGCAGTACTTC.

This clonotype has at least ten counts. This chain uses TRBV29-1 with TRBJ1-5; 7 bases match TRBD1. Germline assignment: CDR1 SQVTM and CDR2 ANQGSEA. The junction had 3 bases not matched to a gene; V was cut back by 6 bases and J by 4 bases. The CDR3 is made up of 12 amino acids. CDR3 residues: CSVRQGNQPQHF. In DNA, the CDR3 is TGCAGCGTCCGACAGGGTAATCAGCCCCAGCATTTT.

This clonotype was seen once. The J gene is TRBJ1-2, the V gene TRBV6-1, with D perhaps matching TRBD1 (6 bases). CDR3 length: 16 residues. Germline CDR1 reads MNHNS; CDR2 reads SASEGT. V lost 6 bases to trimming and J lost 3 bases, with 20 bases between them. CDR3 in amino acids: CASSSSRTDAHYGYTF. The CDR3 DNA follows: TGTGCCAGCAGCTCTTCCCGGACAGACGCTCACTATGGCTACACCTTC.

This clonotype was recorded at least ten times. This chain connects TRBV12-3 or TRBV12-4 to TRBJ2-7, with unresolved D. The V end was cut by 5 bases, the J end by 2 bases, with 10 bases between. The CDR3 spans 13 residues. CDR3: CASSPSRTYEQYF. The CDR3 region has the DNA TGTGCCAGCAGTCCGAGCCGGACCTACGAGCAGTACTTC.

The V call is TRBV5-1, the J call TRBJ2-5, with D unresolved. Germline CDR1 SGHRS, CDR2 YFSETQ. The CDR3 is made up of 15 amino acids. V lost 0 bases and J lost 0, with 9 bases in between. The CDR3 DNA reads as TGCGCCAGCAGCTTGGGCAGGCAGAACCAAGAGACCCAGTACTTC. Its translation is CASSLGRQNQETQYF.

Many counts were recorded for this clonotype. The chain is built from TRBV5-4 and TRBJ1-1; D is ambiguous. From germline, CDR1 is SGHNT and CDR2 YYREEE (reference sequence). The CDR3 consists of 19 residues. Trimming took 1 base from V and 1 from J, leaving 23 bases between them. The CDR3 coding sequence is TGTGCCAGCAGCTTGCCCCCGGGCGGAGGGAGACAACAGAACACTGAAGCTTTCTTT. Encoded protein: CASSLPPGGGRQQNTEAFF.

The chain has TRBV20-1 and TRBJ1-1; 7 nucleotides align to TRBD1. J gave up 0 bases and V 1 base, and 5 bases lay outside the gene matches. The CDR3 spans 15 residues. CDR1 DFQATT and CDR2 SNEGSKA come from the germline V gene (reference sequence). CDR3 sequence reads: CSARVPGQMNTEAFF. As DNA, the CDR3 is TGCAGTGCTAGAGTCCCGGGACAGATGAACACTGAAGCTTTCTTT.

The chain recombines TRBV7-9 with TRBJ2-7; the D is unclear. CDR3 length equals 14 residues. Between the trimmed V and J ends, which lost 2 bases and 2 bases, there was a span of 10 bases. Germline CDR1 is SEHNR and CDR2 is FQNEAQ (reference sequence). The CDR3 nucleotides are TGTGCCAGCAGCTTAAGTAGGGATGCCTACGAGCAGTACTTC. The encoded protein is CASSLSRDAYEQYF.

V gene TRBV29-1 combines with J gene TRBJ2-1; TRBD2 agrees at 9 bases. CDR3 length: 15 residues. After removal of 4 bases from V and 6 bases from J, the junction contained 10 bases not matched to a gene. The germline CDR1 and CDR2 sequences are SQVTM and ANQGSEA. The CDR3 reads CSVGPSGIFGNEQFF. CDR3 in DNA: TGCAGCGTTGGTCCTAGCGGGATTTTTGGCAATGAGCAGTTCTTC.

This clonotype appeared a few times. The chain employs TRBV20-1 and TRBJ1-1; D not certain. V lost 6 bases and J 5 bases, leaving 16 bases between the germline ends. Germline-derived CDR1 and CDR2 are DFQATT and SNEGSKA (reference sequence). The CDR3 runs 13 residues. This chain's CDR3 is CSAADPGRTEAFF. DNA for the CDR3: TGCAGTGCCGCGGACCCCGGGAGAACTGAAGCTTTCTTT.